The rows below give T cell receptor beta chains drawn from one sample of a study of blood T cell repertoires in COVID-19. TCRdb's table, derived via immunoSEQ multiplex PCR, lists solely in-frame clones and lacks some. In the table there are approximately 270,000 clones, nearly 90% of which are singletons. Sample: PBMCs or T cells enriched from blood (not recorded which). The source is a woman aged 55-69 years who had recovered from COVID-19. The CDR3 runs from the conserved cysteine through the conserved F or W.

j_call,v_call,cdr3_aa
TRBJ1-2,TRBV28,CASGTPGQLNYGYTF
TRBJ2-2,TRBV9,CASSVEGTPTGELFF
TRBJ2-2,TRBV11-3,CASSFSGRTGELFF
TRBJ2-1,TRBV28,CATCGQGSYNEQFF
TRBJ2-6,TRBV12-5,CASGLVPGTGGSGANVLTF
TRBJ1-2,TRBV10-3,CATTGTANYGYTF
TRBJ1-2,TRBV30,CAWSAPQVPYGYTF
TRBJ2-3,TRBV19,CASSSRQWTDTQYF
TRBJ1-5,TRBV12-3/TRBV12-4,CASRDRANQPQHF
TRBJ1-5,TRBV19,CASSTLDRSNQPQHF
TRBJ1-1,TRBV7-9,CASSYYRSEAFF
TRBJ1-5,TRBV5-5,CASSHTGARNQPQHF
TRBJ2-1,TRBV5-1,CASSRTSGRLEQFF
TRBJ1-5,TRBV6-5,CASSYRLGRNQPQHF
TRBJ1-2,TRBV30,CAWSRDFSRLDYGYTF
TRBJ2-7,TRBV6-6,CAIGQGFSYEQYF
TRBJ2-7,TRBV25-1,CASRQGATYEQYF
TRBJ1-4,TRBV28,CASSSGALNEKLFF
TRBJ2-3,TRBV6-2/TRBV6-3,CASRPSGITDTQYF
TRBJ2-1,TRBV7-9,CASSNRGREKSSYNEQFF
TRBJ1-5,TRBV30,CAWSVRYSNQPQHF
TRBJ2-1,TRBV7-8,CASSLGTARFLWQFF
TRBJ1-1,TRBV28,CASSLTLTGAFF
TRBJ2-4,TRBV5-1,CASSLAAGQPPGIQYF
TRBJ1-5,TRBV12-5,CASGSSSNQPQHF
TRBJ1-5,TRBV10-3,CAISAADGVRNQPQHF
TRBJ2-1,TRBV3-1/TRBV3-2,CASRFGGREYNEQFF
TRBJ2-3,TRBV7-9,CASSPLRTSTDTQYF
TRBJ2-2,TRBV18,CASSLSDSANTGELFF
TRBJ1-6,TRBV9,CASTGTSYNSPLHF
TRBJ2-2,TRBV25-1,CASTKRETGELFF
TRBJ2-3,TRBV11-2,CASSLKGLFTDTQYF
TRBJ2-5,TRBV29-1,CSVDGVGETQYF
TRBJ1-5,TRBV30,CAWSVPGSGQPQHF
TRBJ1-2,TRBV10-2,CASQLTGGSGYTF
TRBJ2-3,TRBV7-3,CASSLTMRDTQYF
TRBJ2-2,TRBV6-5,CASSLRQGGTGELFF
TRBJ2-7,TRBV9,CASSGSGSEGDEQYF
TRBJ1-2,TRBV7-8,CASSFGAYGYTF
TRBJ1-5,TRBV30,CAWSRQIDQSQHF
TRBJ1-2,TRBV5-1,CASSFLESRYGYTF
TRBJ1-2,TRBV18,CASSPGHLQFQGYTF
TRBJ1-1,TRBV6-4,CASSEQGDTEAFF
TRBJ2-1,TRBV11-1,CASRRLASVSDEQFF
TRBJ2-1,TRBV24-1,CATSDNGLEYNEQFF
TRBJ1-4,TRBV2,CASRGDRAGVNEKLFF
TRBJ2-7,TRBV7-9,CASSYGLAPEQYF
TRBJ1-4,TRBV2,CASNEGQGQEKLFF
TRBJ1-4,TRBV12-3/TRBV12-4,CASSRTDYEKLFF
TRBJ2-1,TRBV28,CASSSEAGVYNEQFF
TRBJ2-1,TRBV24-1,CATSDWTSGAYNEQFF
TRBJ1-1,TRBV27,CASSLGTRGTEAFF
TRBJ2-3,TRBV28,CASGSGGAADTQYF
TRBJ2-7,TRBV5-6,CASTPGGRLHEQYF